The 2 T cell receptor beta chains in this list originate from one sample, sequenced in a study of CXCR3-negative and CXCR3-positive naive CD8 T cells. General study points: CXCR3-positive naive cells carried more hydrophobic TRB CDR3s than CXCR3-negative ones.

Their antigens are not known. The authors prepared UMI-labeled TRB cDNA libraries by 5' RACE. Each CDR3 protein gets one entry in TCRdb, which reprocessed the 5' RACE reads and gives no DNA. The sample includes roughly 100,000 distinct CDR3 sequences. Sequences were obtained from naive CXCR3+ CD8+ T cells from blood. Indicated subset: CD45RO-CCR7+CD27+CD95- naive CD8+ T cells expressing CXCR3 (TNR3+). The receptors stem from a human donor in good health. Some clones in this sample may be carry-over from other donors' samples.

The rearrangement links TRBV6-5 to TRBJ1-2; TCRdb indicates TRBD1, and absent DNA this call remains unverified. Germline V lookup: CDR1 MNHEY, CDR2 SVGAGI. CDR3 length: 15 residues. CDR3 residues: CASSLTHRRLYGYTF.

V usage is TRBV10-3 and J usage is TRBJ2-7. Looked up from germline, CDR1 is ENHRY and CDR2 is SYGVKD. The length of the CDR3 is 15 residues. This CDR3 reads CAISESGDAHYEQYF.